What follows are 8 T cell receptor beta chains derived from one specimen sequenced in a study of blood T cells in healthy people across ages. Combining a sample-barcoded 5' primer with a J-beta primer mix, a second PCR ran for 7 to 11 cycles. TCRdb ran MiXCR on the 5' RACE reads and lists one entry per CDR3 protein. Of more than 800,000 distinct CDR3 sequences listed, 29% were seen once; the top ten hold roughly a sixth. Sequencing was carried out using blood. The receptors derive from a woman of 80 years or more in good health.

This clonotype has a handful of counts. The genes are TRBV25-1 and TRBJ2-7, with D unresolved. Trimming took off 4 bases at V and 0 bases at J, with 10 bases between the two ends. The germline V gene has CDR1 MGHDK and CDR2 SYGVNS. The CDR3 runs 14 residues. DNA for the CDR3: TGTGCCAGCAGTGGGACGGAAAGCTCCTACGAGCAGTACTTC. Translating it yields CASSGTESSYEQYF.

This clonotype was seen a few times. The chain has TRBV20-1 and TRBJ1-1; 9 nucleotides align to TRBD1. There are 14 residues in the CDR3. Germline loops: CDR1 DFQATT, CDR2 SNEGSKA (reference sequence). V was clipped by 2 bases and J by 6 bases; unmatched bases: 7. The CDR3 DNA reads TGCAGTGCTAGACGGACAGGGGAACGCGCTGAAGCTTTCTTT. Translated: CSARRTGERAEAFF.

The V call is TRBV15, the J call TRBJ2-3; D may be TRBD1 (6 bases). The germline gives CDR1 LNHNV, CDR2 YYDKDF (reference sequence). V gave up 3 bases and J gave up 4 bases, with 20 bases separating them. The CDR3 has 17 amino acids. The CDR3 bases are TGTGCCACCAGCAGCCCCCTTGACAGGAGCAGCGCAGATACGCAGTATTTT. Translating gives CATSSPLDRSSADTQYF.

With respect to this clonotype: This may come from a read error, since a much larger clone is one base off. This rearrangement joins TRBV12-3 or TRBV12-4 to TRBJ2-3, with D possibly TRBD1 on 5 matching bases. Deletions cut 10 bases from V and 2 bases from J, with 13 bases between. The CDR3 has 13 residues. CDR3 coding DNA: TGTGCCAACAGGTATAGATCCACAGATACGCAGTATTTT. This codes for CANRYRSTDTQYF.

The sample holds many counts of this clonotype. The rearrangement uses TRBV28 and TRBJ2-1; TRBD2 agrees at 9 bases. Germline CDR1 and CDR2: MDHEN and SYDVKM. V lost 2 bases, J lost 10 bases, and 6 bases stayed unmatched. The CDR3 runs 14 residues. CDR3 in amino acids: CASSLKAGGIEQFF. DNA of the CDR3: TGTGCCAGCAGTTTAAAGGCGGGGGGGATAGAGCAGTTCTTC.

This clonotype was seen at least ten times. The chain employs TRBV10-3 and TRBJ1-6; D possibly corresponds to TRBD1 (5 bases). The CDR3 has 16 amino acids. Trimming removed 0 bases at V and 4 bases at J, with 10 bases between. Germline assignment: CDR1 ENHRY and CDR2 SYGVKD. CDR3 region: CAISESGTGYNSPLHF. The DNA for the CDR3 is TGTGCCATCAGTGAGTCCGGGACGGGATATAATTCACCCCTCCACTTT.

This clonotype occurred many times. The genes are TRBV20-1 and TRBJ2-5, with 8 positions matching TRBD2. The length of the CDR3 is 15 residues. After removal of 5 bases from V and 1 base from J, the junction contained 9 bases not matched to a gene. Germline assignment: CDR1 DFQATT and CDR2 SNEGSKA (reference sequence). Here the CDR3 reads CSAPLSGGAQETQYF. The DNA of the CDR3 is TGCAGTGCTCCTCTGAGCGGGGGAGCCCAAGAGACCCAGTACTTC.

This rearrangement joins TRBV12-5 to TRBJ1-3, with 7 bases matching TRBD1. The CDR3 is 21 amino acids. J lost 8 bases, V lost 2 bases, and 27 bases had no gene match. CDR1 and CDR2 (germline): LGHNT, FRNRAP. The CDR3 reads CASGLIHLLGQTTYLGDTIYF. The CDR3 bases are TGTGCTAGTGGTTTGATCCACTTATTGGGACAGACCACCTATCTGGGAGACACCATATATTTT.